This T cell receptor beta chain is from a study of blood T cell repertoires in COVID-19 (dated by TCRdb to 2020 to 2021). With respect to the entire study: Samples covering the acute and convalescent phases of COVID-19 were provided by collaborators in the United States, Italy and Spain. Samples were obtained from the ongoing ImmuneRACE study (first 160 participants) and from over a thousand subjects provided by 6 global collaborators. The repertoires were made available in a free public database intended to serve as a resource for research on the immune response to SARS-CoV-2. The prospective study material was composed of cDNA or gDNA derived from T cells, B-cell-depleted T cells, or PBMCs. HLA class I and class II types, where available, came from metadata supplied by the sample provider rather than from assay-based typing. Sample metadata almost always included a de-identified subject ID, COVID-19 status, age in years and sex. Subjects who had been exposed to COVID-19, were actively infected with it, or had recovered from it provided the deeply sampled blood TCRbeta repertoires that made up the dataset.

About this clone: Its antigen remains unidentified. Nothing much larger sits one base from this clone, and base qualities are not available.

What the work shows at the level of the full study, not this receptor alone: Clinical and demographic metadata were provided uncurated, with the amount varying by source and participant.

Including the terminal cysteine and phenylalanine, the CDR3 comprises 13 residues. Only CDR3 DNA is held: 39 bases, read in frame from base 1. According to the germline V gene (reference sequence), CDR1 reads SGHNT and CDR2 reads YYREEE. V trim: 4 bases; J trim: 8 bases; unmatched bases: 8. Each collaborating institution followed its own protocols to collect whole blood in K2EDTA tubes. Collaborator samples were shipped for TCRbeta analysis as frozen whole blood, isolated PBMCs, or DNA extracted from either sample type. The immunoSEQ Assay, a bias-controlled multiplex PCR, was used to amplify TCRbeta CDR3 regions from genomic DNA. The original pipeline was this. The number of nucleated cells in each sample was estimated by amplification of reference gene primers within the assay. Sequence reads were collapsed and filtered to measure the absolute abundance of every unique TCRbeta CDR3 rearrangement. For each sample, productive Simpson clonality was calculated as the square root of Simpson's diversity index across productive rearrangements. Not all clones reach the TCRdb copy of this immuneACCESS table, which keeps in-frame sequences only. Checked studies attribute under half of the gap to unresolved V genes and leave the rest unexplained. The DNA gave D and trimming, while V, J and clone size come from that table. The table for this sample lists about 200,000 clones; 70% to 90% of them were counted only once. About 4.5% of the sample is in the top ten clones.

The source material was peripheral blood. The sequence derives from a human donor in a cohort sampled during active COVID-19. The V gene is TRBV5-4 and the J gene is TRBJ1-2; TRBD1 matches 7 bases in the middle. The CDR3 is CASSLRGANGYTF. The DNA sequence is as follows: TGTGCCAGCAGCCTCAGGGGGGCGAACGGCTACACCTTC.